This TCR beta chain stems from a study of T cell responses to AZD1222 COVID-19 vaccine. Findings of the study overall: Donors were chiefly white British, with a greater number of females, and clonal diversity was perhaps underestimated. Two AZD1222 doses significantly raised spike-specific TCR breadth and depth over controls. There were repertoire samples only from the period after the peak T cell response. Regions 160-218 and 743-854 held dominance among vaccine-associated CD4 TCRs, which spanned spike.

Sequencing used immunoSEQ multiplex PCR; TCRdb keeps in-frame clones, though not all of them. Among approximately 110,000 clones, approximately 88% were seen once, and the ten largest hold about 5%. Trimming stripped 2 bases from V and 6 bases from J, with 7 bases between. Germline CDR1 KGHSH, CDR2 LQKENI. The CDR3 sequence is 12 residues long. Comment on this clone: Its target is not known.

The starting material was peripheral blood, obtained on day 0 of AZD1222 vaccination. The chain employs TRBV18 and TRBJ1-2; D unresolved. The clonotype comes from an adult in good health. The CDR3 spells CASSPDLHGYTF. The CDR3 DNA is TGTGCCAGCTCACCAGACTTGCATGGCTACACCTTC.